Listed here are 4 T cell receptor beta chains from one sample, sequenced in a study of blood T cell repertoires in COVID-19. Sequenced by immunoSEQ multiplex PCR; TCRdb stores in-frame clones only, minus some. The sample has about 70,000 clones, approximately 80% seen once. The sequenced sample consisted of peripheral blood. The receptors come from a man aged 65-85 years who had recovered from COVID-19.

The rearrangement links TRBV9 to TRBJ2-5; 9 bases align to TRBD2. The CDR3 runs to 16 residues. J lost 7 bases, V lost 2 bases, and 12 bases had no gene match. In germline, CDR1 is SGDLS, CDR2 YYNGEE. Here the CDR3 DNA reads TGTGCCAGCAGCGTCTTAGCGGGAGAGGGGTTAATGACCCAGTACTTC. Its protein product is CASSVLAGEGLMTQYF. The complete variable domain, with remaining parts taken from reference TRBV9 and TRBJ2-5, reads DSGVTQTPKHLITATGQRVTLRCSPRSGDLSVYWYQQSLDQGLQFLIQYYNGEERAKGNILERFSAQQFPDLHSELNLSSLELGDSALYFCASSVLAGEGLMTQYFGPGTRLLVL.

This clone was seen once. The V and J genes are TRBV7-2 and TRBJ2-3, with 12 bases matching TRBD2. Germline V gene data show CDR1 as SGHTA and CDR2 as FQGNSA. V shed 7 bases and J 2 bases; nucleotides not matched to a gene: 4. The length of the CDR3 is 15 residues. The CDR3 region has the DNA TGTGCCAGCACGACTAGCGGGAGACCCACAGATACGCAGTATTTT. Amino acid sequence: CASTTSGRPTDTQYF.

This chain joins TRBV19 and TRBJ1-1; 7 bases are shared with TRBD1. Germline V gene sequence: CDR1 LNHDA, CDR2 SQIVND (reference sequence). V was pared by 6 bases and J by 5 bases, with 3 bases of the junction left unmatched. The CDR3 extends over 12 amino acids. Here the CDR3 reads CASSLRGTEAFF. In DNA, the CDR3 is TGTGCCAGTAGCCTCAGGGGGACTGAAGCTTTCTTT.

As regards this clone: The sample carries other DNA sequences with the same CDR3. The gene calls are TRBV18 and TRBJ1-1; a weak D match, TRBD1 (6 bases). The CDR3 runs to 14 residues. Germline V gives CDR1 KGHSH, CDR2 LQKENI. Trimming stripped 5 bases from V and 3 bases from J, with 13 bases between. The CDR3 DNA reads as TGTGCCAGCTCATCTACAGGGCGGGACACTGAAGCTTTCTTT. It specifies CASSSTGRDTEAFF.